This TCR beta chain was captured by sequencing in a study of cytomegalovirus exposure and HLA in healthy donors. Study background: Unique TCR beta sequences numbering some 110 million came from approximately 180 million T cells in an earlier analysis. Whole-study results and caveats: Among the most significant clusters, several appeared linked to common viral pathogens in a later analysis. An analysis was carried out later, and it reportedly showed fewer N-insertions in an Asian-associated ancestry cluster than the approximately 680-donor mean.

Per the germline V gene, CDR1 is KGHSH and CDR2 is LQKENI. The CDR3 has 14 residues. V lost 5 bases and J lost 3; bases outside the gene matches: 5. As regards this clone: Its specificity is unknown.

In the PCR, 60 Vbeta and 13 Jbeta primers were used. Here immunoSEQ multiplex PCR was the method, and the copy in TCRdb shows in-frame clones only, minus some. This sample yields some 78,000 clones, of which roughly 80% are seen a single time; roughly 30% belongs to the top ten. The J gene is TRBJ2-7, the V gene TRBV18; TRBD1 matches 9 bases. Specimen: PBMCs. The clonotype comes from a man over 45 in good health and CMV-seropositive. CDR3 in DNA: TGTGCCAGCTCAGGGGACAGGGAGAACTACGAGCAGTACTTC. Translated, it gives CASSGDRENYEQYF.